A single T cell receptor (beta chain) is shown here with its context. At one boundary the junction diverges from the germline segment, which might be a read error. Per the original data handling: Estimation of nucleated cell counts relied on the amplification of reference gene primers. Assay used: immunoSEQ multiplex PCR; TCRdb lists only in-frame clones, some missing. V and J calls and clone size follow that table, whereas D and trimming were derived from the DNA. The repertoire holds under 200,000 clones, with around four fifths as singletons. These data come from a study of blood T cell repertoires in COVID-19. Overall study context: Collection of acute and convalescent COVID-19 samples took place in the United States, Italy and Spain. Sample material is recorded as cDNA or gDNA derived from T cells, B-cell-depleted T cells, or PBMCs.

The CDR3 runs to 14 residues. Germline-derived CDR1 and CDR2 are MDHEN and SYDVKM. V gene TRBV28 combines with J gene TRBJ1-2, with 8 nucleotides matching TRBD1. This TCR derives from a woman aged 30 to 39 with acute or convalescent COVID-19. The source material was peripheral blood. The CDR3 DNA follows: TGTGCCAGCAGTCTATGGGGACAGGTCGATGGCTACACCTTC. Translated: CASSLWGQVDGYTF.